Listed below are T cell receptor beta chains from one sample, sequenced in a study of long-term antiretroviral therapy in people with HIV. Sequencing used immunoSEQ multiplex PCR; TCRdb keeps in-frame clones, though not all of them. The table has around 40,000 clones, around nine tenths seen once. The sample here was unsorted PBMCs, taken 0.1 years before starting antiretroviral therapy. These receptors all come from a woman in her forties or fifties with HIV. CDR3s include the opening cysteine and the closing phenylalanine or tryptophan. A D gene is named only where the DNA matches it firmly. Not all rows give a size; the values are once, few, many and, for expanded clones, a class.

J | V | length | size | D | DNA | CDR3
TRBJ1-6 | TRBV7-4 | 18 | NA | NA | TGTGCCAGCAGCTTAGGGGGACACCACCAAGTGGATAATTCACCCCTCCACTTT | CASSLGGHHQVDNSPLHF
TRBJ2-7 | TRBV2 | 15 | few | TRBD1 | TGTGCCAGCAGTCGGACAGGGGGTGACTCCTACGAGCAGTACTTC | CASSRTGGDSYEQYF
TRBJ2-7 | TRBV30 | 15 | NA | TRBD2 | TGTGCCTGGAGTCCGACTAGCGGTTTTTCCTACGAGCAGTACTTC | CAWSPTSGFSYEQYF
TRBJ1-1 | TRBV4-3 | 14 | NA | NA | TGCGCCAGCAGCCAAGTCTACCCGGGGACTGAAGCTTTCTTT | CASSQVYPGTEAFF
TRBJ2-1 | TRBV29-1 | 11 | NA | NA | TGCAGCACCAGACACAACAATGAGCAGTTCTTC | CSTRHNNEQFF
TRBJ1-3 | TRBV11-2 | 14 | once | NA | TGTGCCAGCAGCTTACAATGGCAGGGAAACACCATATATTTT | CASSLQWQGNTIYF
TRBJ1-1 | TRBV2 | 16 | NA | NA | TGTGCCAGCAGTGAATTGGAAGACCCCATGAACACTGAAGCTTTCTTT | CASSELEDPMNTEAFF
TRBJ2-7 | TRBV4-1 | 16 | NA | TRBD1 | TGCGCCAGCAGCCAAGAAATGACAGGGGGCTTCTACGAGCAGTACTTC | CASSQEMTGGFYEQYF
TRBJ2-1 | TRBV4-1 | 16 | NA | TRBD1 | TGCGCCAGCAGCCACCTGGGACAGGGCTCCTACAATGAGCAGTTCTTC | CASSHLGQGSYNEQFF
TRBJ1-3 | TRBV5-1 | 13 | few | NA | TGCGCCAGCAGCTTGGCGGTTGGAAACACCATATATTTT | CASSLAVGNTIYF
TRBJ2-3 | TRBV11-3 | 14 | NA | NA | TGTGCCAGCAGCTTATTATCTAGCACAGATACGCAGTATTTT | CASSLLSSTDTQYF
TRBJ2-1 | TRBV7-3 | 17 | NA | TRBD2 | TGTGCCAGCAGCCCCCGTGGGCGGGGGGGGCGCTACAATGAGCAGTTCTTC | CASSPRGRGGRYNEQFF
TRBJ2-5 | TRBV19 | 14 | NA | NA | TGTGCCAGTAGCTCAAGGGGATTTAAGGAGACCCAGTACTTC | CASSSRGFKETQYF
TRBJ2-4 | TRBV5-1 | 13 | NA | NA | TGCGCCAGCAGCTTCCGCGACGGGGACATTCAGTACTTC | CASSFRDGDIQYF
TRBJ1-1 | TRBV18 | 12 | few | NA | TGTGCCAGCTCAAGACTAGACACTGAAGCTTTCTTT | CASSRLDTEAFF
TRBJ1-1 | TRBV7-2 | 16 | once | TRBD1 | TGTGCCAGCAGCTCTCGGACAGGGCGGGGGAACACTGAAGCTTTCTTT | CASSSRTGRGNTEAFF
TRBJ1-2 | TRBV19 | 19 | NA | TRBD1 | TGTGCCAGTAGTCGAGGGCTTTGGGACAGGGGGTTCCCTTTGGATGGCTACACCTTC | CASSRGLWDRGFPLDGYTF
TRBJ1-2 | TRBV30 | 13 | NA | NA | TGTGCCTGGAGCGTAGGGGGGAGAGTAAGCTACACCTTC | CAWSVGGRVSYTF
TRBJ2-3 | TRBV27 | 14 | once | NA | TGTGCCAGCAGTTTACCCTATACTAGAGATACGCAGTATTTT | CASSLPYTRDTQYF
TRBJ2-7 | TRBV18 | 15 | once | NA | TGTGCCAGCTCACCACCGAGCAGGGCAGCTAACGAGCAGTACTTC | CASSPPSRAANEQYF
TRBJ1-4 | TRBV6-6 | 16 | NA | TRBD1 | TGTGCCAGCAGCCGGGGACAGGGAGGGGGTAATGAAAAACTGTTTTTT | CASSRGQGGGNEKLFF
TRBJ1-5 | TRBV6-1 | 16 | once | NA | TGTGCCAGCAGTGAACTAGGGGGAACAGGCAATCAGCCCCAGCATTTT | CASSELGGTGNQPQHF
TRBJ2-2 | TRBV5-6 | 17 | NA | NA | TGTGCCAGCAGCCACGTCGTGGAGGTGAAGAACACCGGGGAGCTGTTTTTT | CASSHVVEVKNTGELFF
TRBJ1-2 | TRBV11-2 | 14 | few | NA | TGTGCCAGCAGCCCCGGGACAAGGGGCTATGGCTACACCTTC | CASSPGTRGYGYTF
TRBJ1-2 | TRBV19 | 12 | NA | NA | TGTGCCAGCGGGACGGCTGCGGAGGGCTACACCTTC | CASGTAAEGYTF
TRBJ2-7 | TRBV11-2 | 15 | NA | NA | TGTGCCAGCAGCCAAAAGCGAGGACAGTATAACGAGCAGTACTTC | CASSQKRGQYNEQYF
TRBJ2-5 | TRBV5-1 | 15 | once | TRBD2 | TGCGCCAGCAGCGCGAATGGGGGAGGGCAAGAGACCCAGTACTTC | CASSANGGGQETQYF
TRBJ1-6 | TRBV6-5 | 12 | NA | NA | TGTGCCAGCAGCTGGGGGGATTCACCCCTCCACTTT | CASSWGDSPLHF
TRBJ2-5 | TRBV27 | 13 | NA | NA | TGTGCCAGCAGGTTAGACAGCCAAGAGACCCAGTACTTC | CASRLDSQETQYF
TRBJ1-4 | TRBV5-1 | 15 | NA | TRBD1 | TGCGCCAGCAGCCTCGGGACAGGGGAGAATGAAAAACTGTTTTTT | CASSLGTGENEKLFF
TRBJ1-3 | TRBV2 | 16 | NA | NA | TGTGCCAGCAGTGAAGCCCGGGGAGGCTCTGGAAACACCATATATTTT | CASSEARGGSGNTIYF
TRBJ1-1 | TRBV7-3 | 13 | NA | NA | TGTGCCAGCAGCTTATCCAGGGGAACTGAAGCTTTCTTT | CASSLSRGTEAFF
TRBJ2-2 | TRBV5-5 | 14 | NA | NA | TGTGCCAGCAGCCCCGGGACACAAGGCGGGGAGCTGTTTTTT | CASSPGTQGGELFF
TRBJ1-5 | TRBV6-6 | 14 | once | NA | TGTGCCAGCAGTTACGACAGCTCCAATCAGCCCCAGCATTTT | CASSYDSSNQPQHF
TRBJ1-2 | TRBV7-2 | 14 | NA | NA | TGTGCCAGCAGCTTAGCGGTCATTTATTATGGCTACACCTTC | CASSLAVIYYGYTF
TRBJ1-5 | TRBV5-8 | 15 | NA | NA | TGTGCCAGCAGCCCAGCTTTTTATAGCAATCAGCCCCAGCATTTT | CASSPAFYSNQPQHF
TRBJ2-7 | TRBV27 | 15 | few | NA | TGTGCCAGCAGCCGATATGGACGCAGGTCCTACGAGCAGTACTTC | CASSRYGRRSYEQYF
TRBJ1-4 | TRBV18 | 13 | NA | NA | TGTGCCAGCTCACCCGAGGATAATGAAAAACTGTTTTTT | CASSPEDNEKLFF
TRBJ2-7 | TRBV5-6 | 16 | NA | NA | TGTGCCAGCAGCTTGGCAAATAGCGGTCCTACCTACGAGCAGTACTTC | CASSLANSGPTYEQYF
TRBJ1-5 | TRBV5-4 | 13 | NA | NA | TGTGCCAGCAGCTTGGACCCCAATCAGCCCCAGCATTTT | CASSLDPNQPQHF
TRBJ1-3 | TRBV7-3 | 17 | few | TRBD1 | TGTGCCAGCAGCTTACCAGGGGACAGCAACTCTGGAAACACCATATATTTT | CASSLPGDSNSGNTIYF
TRBJ2-1 | TRBV30 | 15 | NA | TRBD2 | TGTGCCTGGGACCGAGGTAGCGGGGTGTACAATGAGCAGTTCTTC | CAWDRGSGVYNEQFF
TRBJ2-2 | TRBV7-3 | 15 | few | NA | TGTGCCAGCAGCTTAACTCTGGATTACACCGGGGAGCTGTTTTTT | CASSLTLDYTGELFF
TRBJ2-2 | TRBV5-4 | 16 | NA | NA | TGTGCCAGCAGCTTGGGGGGAGCGGGGAACACCGGGGAGCTGTTTTTT | CASSLGGAGNTGELFF
TRBJ1-2 | TRBV10-2 | 15 | NA | NA | TGCGCCAGCAGTGAGTCGATGGGTTACGTCTATGGCTACACCTTC | CASSESMGYVYGYTF
TRBJ2-1 | TRBV11-2 | 16 | once | TRBD2 | TGTGCCAGCAGCTTAGATCGCGGGGGTGTCTACAATGAGCAGTTCTTC | CASSLDRGGVYNEQFF
TRBJ1-5 | TRBV7-2 | 16 | few | TRBD1 | TGTGCCAGCAGCTTGGCAGGGGGCGGAAACAATCAGCCCCAGCATTTT | CASSLAGGGNNQPQHF
TRBJ2-1 | TRBV27 | 15 | few | NA | TGTGCCAGCAGCCCGAGGGCAAACCTTTACAATGAGCAGTTCTTC | CASSPRANLYNEQFF
TRBJ1-2 | TRBV7-2 | 14 | NA | NA | TGTGCCAGCAGCTTTACTAGGACTAACTATGGCTACACCTTC | CASSFTRTNYGYTF
TRBJ1-2 | TRBV14 | 15 | NA | NA | TGTGCCAGCAGCCAAGATTCCAGAGCAAACTATGGCTACACCTTC | CASSQDSRANYGYTF
TRBJ2-5 | TRBV5-1 | 15 | NA | NA | TGCGCCAGCAGCTTCGGGCCCTCATCCCGGGAGACCCAGTACTTC | CASSFGPSSRETQYF
TRBJ1-1 | TRBV6-5 | 14 | once | NA | TGTGCCAGCAGTTACGGGGCAGGGAACACTGAAGCTTTCTTT | CASSYGAGNTEAFF
TRBJ2-7 | TRBV4-2 | 18 | NA | NA | TGTGCCAGCAGCCAGACCGGCGGGCGGGTCCTACGTGATGCGGAGCAGTACTTC | CASSQTGGRVLRDAEQYF